The 27 T cell receptor beta chains below were found in one sample sequenced in a study of cytomegalovirus exposure and HLA in healthy donors (dated by TCRdb to 2015 to 2018). Library creation used the immunoSEQ multiplex PCR assay. A mixture of 60 forward primers for TCR Vbeta segments and 13 reverse primers for TCR Jbeta segments was used in the multiplex PCR. Not all clones reach the TCRdb copy of this immuneACCESS table, which keeps in-frame sequences only. Checked studies attribute under half of the gap to unresolved V genes and leave the rest unexplained. This sample lists 110,000 to 150,000 clones; nearly 10% were detected once. Jointly, the top ten make up less than 2% of the sample. What was sequenced was PBMCs. These receptors were collected from a man aged 50-60 years in good health and CMV-seronegative.

This clone was detected a few times. The chain carries TRBV5-1 and TRBJ2-3; no clear D. The germline CDR1 and CDR2 sequences are SGHRS and YFSETQ. V lost 3 bases, J lost 0 bases, and 8 bases lay in between. CDR3 length: 14 amino acids. CDR3 in DNA: TGCGCCAGCAGCTCCCAAACTAGCACAGATACGCAGTATTTT. This sequence encodes CASSSQTSTDTQYF.

The V and J genes are TRBV10-3 and TRBJ2-1; TRBD1 is a possible D gene (6 bases). Trimming cost V 6 bases and J 1 base, with 13 bases left between them. The CDR3 sequence is 15 residues long. The germline CDR1 and CDR2 sequences are ENHRY and SYGVKD. The CDR3 spells CAIRPQGVSYNEQFF. CDR3 nucleotides: TGTGCCATCAGACCACAGGGTGTTTCCTACAATGAGCAGTTCTTC.

The sample holds a few counts of this clone. V usage is TRBV6-6 and J usage is TRBJ2-7, with no clear D. V shed 6 bases and J shed 7 bases, with 13 bases lying between them. CDR3 size: 12 residues. Per the germline V gene, CDR1 is MNHNY and CDR2 is SVGAGI (reference sequence). In DNA, the CDR3 is TGTGCCAGCAGCCCCTTTAAGAGTGAGCAGTACTTC. This gives the protein CASSPFKSEQYF.

This rearrangement joins TRBV27 to TRBJ1-4; perhaps TRBD1 as D (5 bases). The CDR3 has 15 residues. Deletions cut 4 bases from V and 8 bases from J, with 17 bases between. Germline CDR1 reads MNHEY; CDR2 reads SMNVEV (reference sequence). CDR3 sequence: CASSSRTRPREKLFF. The CDR3 nucleotides are TGTGCCAGCAGTTCCAGGACACGACCCCGCGAAAAACTGTTTTTT.

The J gene is TRBJ1-1, the V gene TRBV6-6; 8 nucleotides align to TRBD1. V lost 5 bases, J lost 11 bases, and 13 bases stayed unmatched. The CDR3 contains 14 residues. Per germline, CDR1 MNHNY and CDR2 SVGAGI (reference sequence). The CDR3, as DNA: TGTGCCAGCAGTACCCAGCCGGGACAGGCTTTGGCTTTCTTT. It encodes CASSTQPGQALAFF.

V gene TRBV6-1 combines with J gene TRBJ2-3; D ambiguous. The CDR3 runs to 15 residues. Trimming stripped 5 bases from V and 2 bases from J, with 14 bases between. Germline V gene lookup returns CDR1 MNHNS and CDR2 SASEGT. This CDR3 reads CASSISRPPTDTQYF. CDR3 nucleotide sequence: TGTGCCAGCAGTATATCGAGGCCTCCCACAGATACGCAGTATTTT.

This chain connects TRBV19 to TRBJ1-6; the match to TRBD1 covers 9 bases. Germline V gene lookup returns CDR1 LNHDA and CDR2 SQIVND (reference sequence). The CDR3 contains 15 residues. After removal of 3 bases from V and 9 bases from J, the junction contained 6 bases not matched to a gene. CDR3 sequence: CASSMGQGIGSPLHF. Here the CDR3 DNA reads TGTGCCAGTAGTATGGGACAGGGAATCGGTTCACCCCTCCACTTT.

This rearrangement joins TRBV1 to TRBJ2-5; the table gives TRBD2 as D, unverified against the DNA. TRBV1 is tagged as a pseudogene. The CDR3 extends over 15 amino acids. The CDR3 DNA follows: TGCACCAGCAGCCAGAGACTAGCGGGGAGAGAGACCCAGTACTTC. This codes for CTSSQRLAGRETQYF.

This clone was seen a handful of times. The chain employs TRBV19 and TRBJ2-5; D perhaps matches TRBD2 (6 bases). Trimming removed 5 bases at V and 5 bases at J, with 18 bases between. Germline V lookup: CDR1 LNHDA, CDR2 SQIVND (reference sequence). The CDR3 spans 15 residues. The CDR3 is CASSPRGSRGETQYF. The CDR3 nucleotides are TGTGCCAGTAGTCCACGGGGGAGTCGGGGGGAGACCCAGTACTTC.

This clone appeared a few times. The CDR3 loop is CASSVRLAGGNNEQFF. CDR3 DNA: TGCGCCAGCAGCGTTAGACTAGCGGGGGGGAACAATGAGCAGTTCTTC. The V and J genes are TRBV5-1 and TRBJ2-1, with 14 bases identical to TRBD2. The CDR3 runs to 16 residues. V lost 4 bases, J lost 5 bases, and 5 bases stayed unmatched. Germline V gives CDR1 SGHRS, CDR2 YFSETQ.

This clone occurred a few times. The chain combines TRBV6-5 with TRBJ1-1; possibly TRBD1 for D (6 bases). CDR1 and CDR2 (germline): MNHEY, SVGAGI. The CDR3 extends over 15 amino acids. Deletions cut 2 bases from V and 2 bases from J, with 12 bases between. The CDR3 loop reads CASSYRTGINTEAFF. In DNA form, the CDR3 reads TGTGCCAGCAGTTACCGTACAGGGATTAACACTGAAGCTTTCTTT.

This clone was seen only a few times. This chain connects TRBV6-5 to TRBJ1-1; 7 bases agree with TRBD1. The CDR3 runs 15 residues. Germline trimming cut 5 bases from V and 5 bases from J; bases unmatched to any gene: 11. Germline V gene data show CDR1 as MNHEY and CDR2 as SVGAGI. The CDR3 is CASSKGDRVGTEAFF. Here the CDR3 DNA reads TGTGCCAGCAGTAAGGGTGACAGGGTGGGGACTGAAGCTTTCTTT.

The gene calls are TRBV7-8 and TRBJ1-1, with 7 bases that match TRBD1. CDR1 and CDR2 (germline): SGHVS, FQNEAQ. The CDR3 consists of 14 residues. Trimming took 5 bases from V and 6 from J; bases not matched to a gene: 9. CDR3 sequence reads: CASSPDRSFAEAFF. The CDR3, as DNA: TGTGCCAGCAGCCCGGACAGGAGCTTCGCTGAAGCTTTCTTT.

The V call is TRBV6-6, the J call TRBJ2-5; D remains unclear. CDR3 length: 11 residues. Germline V gene lookup returns CDR1 MNHNY and CDR2 SVGAGI (reference sequence). V lost 6 bases and J lost 3, with 5 bases in between. The CDR3 reads CASRIEETQYF. CDR3 nucleotides: TGTGCCAGCAGAATCGAAGAGACCCAGTACTTC.

The chain employs TRBV25-1 and TRBJ1-3, with D hard to call. Trimming pared 4 bases from V and 4 bases from J, leaving 8 bases between. CDR3 length: 13 amino acids. CDR1 is MGHDK and CDR2 is SYGVNS in the germline V gene. The chain's CDR3 is CASSADFGNTIYF. CDR3 bases: TGTGCCAGCAGTGCAGACTTCGGAAACACCATATATTTT.

The sample holds a few counts of this clone. The V call is TRBV15, the J call TRBJ1-1; no clear D. The CDR3 is 14 amino acids. Germline CDR1 reads LNHNV; CDR2 reads YYDKDF (reference sequence). V lost 1 base to trimming and J lost 1 base, with 7 bases between them. DNA for the CDR3: TGTGCCACCAGCAGAGTAGAGGAGAACACTGAAGCTTTCTTT. This translates into CATSRVEENTEAFF.

The sample holds a few counts of this clone. J is TRBJ2-7 and V is TRBV6-6, with 7 positions matching TRBD1. Germline V gene sequence: CDR1 MNHNY, CDR2 SVGAGI (reference sequence). V lost 4 bases and J lost 3; bases outside the gene matches: 3. The CDR3 runs 13 residues. CDR3 in amino acids: CASSFDRVYEQYF. CDR3 coding DNA: TGTGCCAGCAGTTTCGACAGGGTCTACGAGCAGTACTTC.

The chain carries TRBV10-2 and TRBJ2-7; 9 nucleotides match TRBD1. Germline V gives CDR1 WSHSY, CDR2 SAAADI. CDR3 length: 14 residues. The V gene end was trimmed by 10 bases and the J gene end by 4 bases; junction bases not matched to a gene: 11. The CDR3 sequence: CANQTGTGNYEQYF. CDR3 DNA: TGCGCCAACCAAACCGGGACAGGGAATTACGAGCAGTACTTC.

This clone was picked up a small number of times. The sample holds other DNA sequences that translate to the same CDR3. V usage is TRBV5-1 and J usage is TRBJ2-1; TRBD1 matches at 8 bases. V lost 0 bases, J lost 1 base, and 0 bases stayed unmatched. CDR1 is SGHRS, CDR2 YFSETQ, per germline. The CDR3 is made up of 15 amino acids. CDR3 nucleotides: TGCGCCAGCAGCTTGGGACAGGGGTCCTACAATGAGCAGTTCTTC. Its protein product is CASSLGQGSYNEQFF.

The chain joins TRBV6-5 to TRBJ1-1; a weak D match, TRBD1 (5 bases). The CDR3 extends over 13 amino acids. V was trimmed by 6 bases and J by 3 bases, leaving 11 bases between them. CDR1 is MNHEY, CDR2 SVGAGI, per germline. The CDR3 bases are TGTGCCAGCAGCCGACGGGGGGACACTGAAGCTTTCTTT. Its protein product is CASSRRGDTEAFF.

This clone was counted a few times. One junction end disagrees with the germline gene, perhaps due to a read error. This chain connects TRBV2 to TRBJ2-5; TRBD1 agrees at 7 bases. The V gene's germline CDR1 is SNHLY and CDR2 FYNNEI. The CDR3 is 15 amino acids. The CDR3 here is CASREGDRIQETQYF. The CDR3 DNA is TGTGCCAGCAGAGAAGGGGACAGAATCCAAGAGACCCAGTACTTC. Supplemented by reference TRBV2 and TRBJ2-5, the full variable domain reads EPEVTQTPSHQVTQMGQEVILRCVPISNHLYFYWYRQILGQKVEFLVSFYNNEISEKSEIFDDQFSVERPDGSNFTLKIRSTKLEDSAMYFCASREGDRIQETQYFGPGTRLLVL.

V is TRBV7-3 and J is TRBJ2-5; possible D gene TRBD1, 8 bases. With 4 bases removed from V and 2 bases from J, the gap between germline ends came to 14 bases. Germline V CDR1 and CDR2: SGHTA, FQGTGA. The CDR3 covers 15 residues. The CDR3 nucleotides are TGTGCCAGCAGCTCACAGGGGGGGAAACAAGAGACCCAGTACTTC. It yields the protein CASSSQGGKQETQYF. Full variable domain (rest looked up from reference TRBV7-3 and TRBJ2-5): GAGVSQTPSNKVTEKGKYVELRCDPISGHTALYWYRQSLGQGPEFLIYFQGTGAADDSGLPNDRFFAVRPEGSVSTLKIQRTERGDSAVYLCASSSQGGKQETQYFGPGTRLLVL.

J is TRBJ1-1 and V is TRBV15; 8 bases match TRBD1. Trimming took 4 bases from V and 4 from J; bases not matched to a gene: 8. Germline V CDR1 and CDR2: LNHNV, YYDKDF (reference sequence). The CDR3 loop spans 15 amino acids. The chain's CDR3 is CATSKRQGLATEAFF. CDR3 nucleotides: TGTGCCACCAGCAAAAGACAGGGGCTTGCCACTGAAGCTTTCTTT.

This chain joins TRBV4-1 and TRBJ1-1; 7 bases line up with TRBD1. Germline trimming cut 1 base from V and 5 bases from J; bases unmatched to any gene: 13. Germline V CDR1 and CDR2: MGHRA, YSYEKL. The CDR3 is 17 amino acids. CDR3 DNA: TGCGCCAGCAGCCAAGCTCCCTCGCTGACAGGGAATACTGAAGCTTTCTTT. Translated, it gives CASSQAPSLTGNTEAFF.

This clone was counted ten times or more. This chain joins TRBV7-9 and TRBJ1-1; 7 positions agree with TRBD1. From germline, CDR1 is SEHNR and CDR2 FQNEAQ (reference sequence). The length of the CDR3 is 13 residues. Losses at the gene ends were 5 bases for V and 6 bases for J; bases not matched to a gene: 6. CDR3 nucleotide sequence: TGTGCCAGCAGCCCCCGAGGGGGCCCTGAAGCTTTCTTT. It encodes CASSPRGGPEAFF.

This clone has only a few counts. The chain combines TRBV7-2 with TRBJ1-1; the D is unclear. CDR1 SGHTA and CDR2 FQGNSA come from the germline V gene. V shed 2 bases and J shed 3 bases, with 10 bases lying between them. CDR3 length: 14 residues. CDR3 in DNA: TGTGCCAGCAGCTTAACCACTACCTACACTGAAGCTTTCTTT. As protein: CASSLTTTYTEAFF.

V is TRBV6-6 and J is TRBJ1-2; D remains unclear. From germline, CDR1 is MNHNY and CDR2 SVGAGI (reference sequence). V lost 7 bases to trimming and J lost 3 bases, with 9 bases between them. The CDR3 spans 12 residues. The CDR3 DNA is TGTGCCAGCACAGCAGGCGACTATGGCTACACCTTC. Translating gives CASTAGDYGYTF.